The 30 T cell receptor beta chains reported below all come from one sample, sequenced in a study of beta chain features in type 1 diabetes. Expressed TCRB transcripts were sequenced because the isolated RNA had all been reverse transcribed beforehand. Generated by immunoSEQ multiplex PCR, the TCRdb table keeps only in-frame clones and is missing some. The sample yields 390,000 or so clones, about 14% seen once. Sequencing input: naive CD4+ T cells from blood. The receptors were sampled from a man younger than 40 in good health.

The rearrangement uses TRBV7-2 and TRBJ2-3, with 10 bases matching TRBD2. V shed 7 bases and J 1 base; nucleotides not matched to a gene: 5. From germline, CDR1 is SGHTA and CDR2 FQGNSA. The length of the CDR3 is 15 residues. CDR3 residues: CASTFLAGGTDTQYF. CDR3 nucleotides: TGTGCCAGCACCTTCCTAGCGGGAGGCACAGATACGCAGTATTTT.

The V call is TRBV5-4, the J call TRBJ2-1, with D unresolved. Germline lookup yields CDR1 SGHNT and CDR2 YYREEE (reference sequence). V was clipped by 2 bases and J by 8 bases, with 17 bases between them. The CDR3 is made up of 15 amino acids. CDR3: CASSLSPRSADEQFF. The DNA for the CDR3 is TGTGCCAGCAGCTTAAGTCCCAGGTCCGCCGATGAGCAGTTCTTC.

V gene TRBV7-9 combines with J gene TRBJ2-5; D is tentatively TRBD1 or TRBD2 (5 bases each). The CDR3 loop spans 13 amino acids. CDR1 is SEHNR, CDR2 FQNEAQ, per germline (reference sequence). V was pared by 5 bases and J by 4 bases, with 11 bases between. CDR3 loop: CASSLGTRETQYF. The CDR3 bases are TGTGCCAGCAGCCTCGGGACCCGAGAGACCCAGTACTTC.

This clone was seen more than once but under ten times. The gene calls are TRBV5-1 and TRBJ2-3; 13 bases are a match to TRBD2. The V and J ends lost 4 bases and 2 bases, in that order; junction bases with no gene match: 4. CDR1 is SGHRS, CDR2 YFSETQ, per germline. The CDR3 is made up of 16 amino acids. CDR3 in amino acids: CASSLGTSGDTDTQYF. The CDR3 DNA is TGCGCCAGCAGCCTAGGGACTAGCGGGGACACAGATACGCAGTATTTT.

This clone was seen a few times. The chain couples TRBV19 to TRBJ2-1, with D hard to call. CDR3 size: 15 residues. Between the trimmed V and J ends, which lost 0 bases and 0 bases, there was a span of 6 bases. Germline V gene lookup returns CDR1 LNHDA and CDR2 SQIVND (reference sequence). CDR3 residues: CASSIEAFSYNEQFF. DNA of the CDR3: TGTGCCAGTAGTATAGAGGCCTTCTCCTACAATGAGCAGTTCTTC.

The chain recombines TRBV30 with TRBJ1-5; D is uncertain. The CDR3 covers 14 residues. The germline gives CDR1 GTSNPN, CDR2 SVGIG (reference sequence). The V and J ends lost 2 bases and 5 bases respectively, with 13 bases between them. The CDR3 coding sequence is TGTGCCTGGAGTCCCAGAGGGCCGTATCAGCCCCAGCATTTT. Translation: CAWSPRGPYQPQHF.

This clone was seen a handful of times. The chain recombines TRBV7-2 with TRBJ2-1; D possibly corresponds to TRBD1 (6 bases). Deletions cut 0 bases from V and 3 bases from J, with 9 bases between. Germline values: CDR1 SGHTA, CDR2 FQGNSA. CDR3 length: 15 residues. This chain's CDR3 is CASSLAGTNYNEQFF. CDR3 DNA: TGTGCCAGCAGCTTAGCCGGGACAAACTACAATGAGCAGTTCTTC. The full variable domain, with the rest looked up from reference TRBV7-2 and TRBJ2-1, is GAGVSQSPSNKVTEKGKDVELRCDPISGHTALYWYRQSLGQGLEFLIYFQGNSAPDKSGLPSDRFSAERTGGSVSTLTIQRTQQEDSAVYLCASSLAGTNYNEQFFGPGTRLTVL.

This clone appeared a few times. The rearrangement links TRBV6-6 to TRBJ2-3, with 7 bases matching TRBD1. Per the germline V gene, CDR1 is MNHNY and CDR2 is SVGAGI (reference sequence). With 6 bases clipped from V and 0 bases from J, the junction kept 9 bases outside the gene matches. The CDR3 is made up of 16 amino acids. For the CDR3, the DNA is TGTGCCAGCAGAGCACCCCGGGACAGTAGCACAGATACGCAGTATTTT. This gives the protein CASRAPRDSSTDTQYF.

J is TRBJ2-1 and V is TRBV11-1; tentatively, D is TRBD2 (6 bases). The CDR3 has 15 residues. The V gene lost 5 bases and the J gene lost 6 bases, with 17 bases spanning the gap. CDR1 is SGHAT, CDR2 FQDESV, per germline (reference sequence). The CDR3 DNA reads TGTGCCAGCAGCCCACTCGGACTGGAGGGCAATGAGCAGTTCTTC. Its translation is CASSPLGLEGNEQFF.

The rearrangement uses TRBV15 and TRBJ2-4, with D perhaps given as TRBD1 or TRBD2 (5 bases each). V lost 5 bases and J lost 13, with 18 bases in between. The CDR3 runs 13 residues. The V gene's germline CDR1 is LNHNV and CDR2 YYDKDF (reference sequence). The CDR3 region is CATSGSKSGTQYF. The DNA for the CDR3 is TGTGCCACCAGCGGGTCGAAGTCCGGGACGCAGTACTTC.

This sequence joins TRBV18 and TRBJ2-7; D remains unclear. The germline CDR1 and CDR2 sequences are KGHSH and LQKENI. The CDR3 extends over 13 amino acids. Deletions cut 5 bases from V and 3 bases from J, with 11 bases between. The chain's CDR3 is CASSRQRNYEQYF. The CDR3 nucleotides are TGTGCCAGCTCAAGGCAGAGGAACTACGAGCAGTACTTC.

This clone has more than one count but fewer than ten. The chain recombines TRBV9 with TRBJ2-3; tentatively, D is TRBD1 (5 bases). Between the trimmed V and J ends, which lost 1 base and 3 bases, there was a span of 18 bases. Germline V gene data show CDR1 as SGDLS and CDR2 as YYNGEE. There are 17 residues in the CDR3. The CDR3 DNA reads as TGTGCCAGCAGCGTACGGAAAGGGGCGTTGAGTACAGATACGCAGTATTTT. Translated, it gives CASSVRKGALSTDTQYF.

This clone was seen more than once but under ten times. The chain links TRBV21-1 to TRBJ2-7. TRBV21-1 is a listed pseudogene. The length of the CDR3 is 16 residues. The CDR3 nucleotides read TGTGCCAGCAGCAAACGGGGAACAGGGAAGACTCGGGAGCAGTACGTC. This sequence encodes CASSKRGTGKTREQYV.

The rearrangement links TRBV28 to TRBJ2-6, with 10 positions matching TRBD1. The germline CDR1 and CDR2 sequences are MDHEN and SYDVKM. V lost 6 bases to trimming and J lost 2 bases; unmatched junction nucleotides: 1. The CDR3 runs to 15 residues. This CDR3 reads CASRTGGAGANVLTF. The CDR3 nucleotides read TGTGCCAGCAGGACAGGGGGCGCTGGGGCCAACGTCCTGACTTTC.

The sample holds a few counts of this clone. The identical CDR3 is also encoded by other nucleotide sequences in the sample. The chain uses TRBV30 and TRBJ2-6; D unresolved. The CDR3 totals 13 residues. Trimming shortened V by 2 bases and J by 1 base, and 3 bases separated the two germline ends. CDR1 is GTSNPN, CDR2 SVGIG, per germline (reference sequence). In nucleotides, the CDR3 is TGTGCCTGGAGTTTTTCTGGGGCCAACGTCCTGACTTTC. Its protein product is CAWSFSGANVLTF.

The V and J genes are TRBV5-1 and TRBJ2-7; weak D call: TRBD1 (5 bases). V was pared by 1 base and J by 1 base, with 24 bases between. The CDR3 is 19 residues long. Germline CDR1 SGHRS, CDR2 YFSETQ. The CDR3 is CASSLLEFKGALKSYEQYF. CDR3 DNA: TGCGCCAGCAGCTTGCTAGAGTTTAAAGGGGCCCTGAAGTCCTACGAGCAGTACTTC.

This clone appeared a few times. This sequence joins TRBV19 and TRBJ2-7; D is ambiguous. CDR3 size: 14 residues. In germline, CDR1 is LNHDA, CDR2 SQIVND (reference sequence). Trimming removed 5 bases at V and 3 bases at J, with 14 bases between. The DNA for the CDR3 is TGTGCCAGTAGTCCCTCCGGTCGGAGCTACGAGCAGTACGTC. As protein: CASSPSGRSYEQYV.

This sequence joins TRBV25-1 and TRBJ1-5; 9 bases map to TRBD1. Germline loops: CDR1 MGHDK, CDR2 SYGVNS. The CDR3 covers 14 residues. The ends lost 4 bases at V and 6 bases at J; junction bases unmatched: 4. For the CDR3, the DNA is TGTGCCAGCAGTGGTACAGGGGGCGGTCAGCCCCAGCATTTT. It yields the protein CASSGTGGGQPQHF.

The chain is built from TRBV9 and TRBJ2-7, with 9 positions matching TRBD1. The length of the CDR3 is 16 residues. V shed 2 bases, J shed 9 bases, and the junction held 15 bases outside the gene matches. Germline CDR1 is SGDLS and CDR2 is YYNGEE. The CDR3, as DNA: TGTGCCAGCAGCGTCCGGGACAGGGCAGTTCTCTTGGGGCAGTACGTC. Translation: CASSVRDRAVLLGQYV.

This clone was found a few times. For the CDR3, the DNA is TGTGCCTGGAGTGTACAAGGGGCCCGGGAGACCCAGTACTTC. Translation: CAWSVQGARETQYF. The rearrangement uses TRBV30 and TRBJ2-5; D is possibly TRBD1 (5 bases). Germline V gene data show CDR1 as GTSNPN and CDR2 as SVGIG (reference sequence). The CDR3 spans 14 residues. The germline V and J ends were trimmed by 0 bases and 5 bases, with 13 bases remaining between them.

The CDR3 loop reads CASSIARLGTDTQYF. The CDR3 DNA follows: TGTGCCAGTAGTATCGCCCGACTTGGGACAGATACGCAGTATTTT. The chain carries TRBV19 and TRBJ2-3; no firm D call. Germline CDR1 reads LNHDA; CDR2 reads SQIVND (reference sequence). V lost 3 bases and J lost 3, with 13 bases in between. This CDR3 is built from 15 residues.

The V and J genes are TRBV7-2 and TRBJ2-3, with no clear D. The CDR3 covers 13 residues. The germline gives CDR1 SGHTA, CDR2 FQGNSA. Trimming left V 2 bases short and J 6 bases short, with 9 bases between. CDR3 coding DNA: TGTGCCAGCAGCTTACTCGAGGCCGATACGCAGTATTTT. The encoded protein is CASSLLEADTQYF.

The chain is built from TRBV5-1 and TRBJ2-1; the D is unclear. V was clipped by 1 base and J by 8 bases, with 13 bases between them. This CDR3 comprises 14 residues. The V gene's germline CDR1 is SGHRS and CDR2 YFSETQ. The CDR3: CASSLNQLGDEQFF. Written as DNA, the CDR3 is TGCGCCAGCAGCTTGAACCAGCTTGGAGATGAGCAGTTCTTC.

There are a few counts of this clone. The rearrangement joins TRBV5-4 to TRBJ2-4; D uncertain. The CDR3 spans 14 residues. Germline V gene data show CDR1 as SGHNT and CDR2 as YYREEE (reference sequence). V was trimmed by 2 bases and J by 1 base, leaving 7 bases between them. As DNA, the CDR3 is TGTGCCAGCAGCTTCGTTGGTGCCAAAAACATTCAGTACTTC. Translating it yields CASSFVGAKNIQYF.

Only a few counts were recorded for this clone. The chain couples TRBV25-1 to TRBJ2-2; D is undetermined. Trimming stripped 2 bases from V and 6 bases from J, with 7 bases between. The CDR3 sequence is 13 residues long. Germline V CDR1 and CDR2: MGHDK, SYGVNS. The chain's CDR3 is CASSELVSGELFF. DNA of the CDR3: TGTGCCAGCAGTGAACTTGTCTCCGGGGAGCTGTTTTTT.

This clone has more than one count but fewer than ten. The chain is built from TRBV11-3 and TRBJ2-5; no firm D call. Between the trimmed V and J ends, which lost 1 base and 4 bases, there was a span of 13 bases. The CDR3 spans 15 residues. The germline gives CDR1 SGHNT, CDR2 YENEEA. CDR3 nucleotide sequence: TGTGCCAGCAGCTTAGCGTCTGGGGTTGGAGAGACCCAGTACTTC. Protein: CASSLASGVGETQYF.

Only a few counts were recorded for this clone. V is TRBV7-2 and J is TRBJ2-1; tentative D call: TRBD2 (6 bases). With 1 base removed from V and 7 bases from J, the gap between germline ends came to 14 bases. The length of the CDR3 is 15 residues. Germline V gene data show CDR1 as SGHTA and CDR2 as FQGNSA. The CDR3, as DNA: TGTGCCAGCAGCTTAGTTCTCGGGAGTGGGAATGAGCAGTTCTTC. Translation gives CASSLVLGSGNEQFF.

The table lists this clone with a few counts. This chain's CDR3 is CAWSVGLAVRNEQFF. In DNA, the CDR3 is TGTGCCTGGAGTGTAGGACTAGCGGTAAGAAATGAGCAGTTCTTC. The V gene is TRBV30, the J gene TRBJ2-1; 10 bases are a match to TRBD2. Per germline, CDR1 GTSNPN and CDR2 SVGIG (reference sequence). V lost 0 bases to trimming and J lost 7 bases; unmatched junction nucleotides: 6. The CDR3 is 15 residues long. The full variable domain, rest sourced from reference TRBV30 and TRBJ2-1, is SQTIHQWPATLVQPVGSPLSLECTVEGTSNPNLYWYRQAAGRGLQLLFYSVGIGQISSEVPQNLSASRPQDRQFILSSKKLLLSDSGFYLCAWSVGLAVRNEQFFGPGTRLTVL.

This clone came up a few times. The chain links TRBV25-1 to TRBJ2-1; D not resolved. V was clipped by 6 bases and J by 4 bases, with 22 bases between them. In germline, CDR1 is MGHDK, CDR2 SYGVNS. The CDR3 is made up of 17 amino acids. CDR3 amino acids: CASSPRWGGLAYNEQFF. The CDR3 DNA reads as TGTGCCAGCAGCCCAAGGTGGGGTGGTCTGGCGTACAATGAGCAGTTCTTC.

The chain joins TRBV20-1 to TRBJ2-1, with D tentatively TRBD1 (5 bases). The V end was cut by 5 bases, the J end by 13 bases, with 15 bases between. This CDR3 contains 11 residues. CDR1 and CDR2 (germline): DFQATT, SNEGSKA (reference sequence). CDR3 protein: CSAARKGRQFF. CDR3 nucleotide sequence: TGCAGTGCTGCCCGAAAGGGGCGCCAGTTCTTC.